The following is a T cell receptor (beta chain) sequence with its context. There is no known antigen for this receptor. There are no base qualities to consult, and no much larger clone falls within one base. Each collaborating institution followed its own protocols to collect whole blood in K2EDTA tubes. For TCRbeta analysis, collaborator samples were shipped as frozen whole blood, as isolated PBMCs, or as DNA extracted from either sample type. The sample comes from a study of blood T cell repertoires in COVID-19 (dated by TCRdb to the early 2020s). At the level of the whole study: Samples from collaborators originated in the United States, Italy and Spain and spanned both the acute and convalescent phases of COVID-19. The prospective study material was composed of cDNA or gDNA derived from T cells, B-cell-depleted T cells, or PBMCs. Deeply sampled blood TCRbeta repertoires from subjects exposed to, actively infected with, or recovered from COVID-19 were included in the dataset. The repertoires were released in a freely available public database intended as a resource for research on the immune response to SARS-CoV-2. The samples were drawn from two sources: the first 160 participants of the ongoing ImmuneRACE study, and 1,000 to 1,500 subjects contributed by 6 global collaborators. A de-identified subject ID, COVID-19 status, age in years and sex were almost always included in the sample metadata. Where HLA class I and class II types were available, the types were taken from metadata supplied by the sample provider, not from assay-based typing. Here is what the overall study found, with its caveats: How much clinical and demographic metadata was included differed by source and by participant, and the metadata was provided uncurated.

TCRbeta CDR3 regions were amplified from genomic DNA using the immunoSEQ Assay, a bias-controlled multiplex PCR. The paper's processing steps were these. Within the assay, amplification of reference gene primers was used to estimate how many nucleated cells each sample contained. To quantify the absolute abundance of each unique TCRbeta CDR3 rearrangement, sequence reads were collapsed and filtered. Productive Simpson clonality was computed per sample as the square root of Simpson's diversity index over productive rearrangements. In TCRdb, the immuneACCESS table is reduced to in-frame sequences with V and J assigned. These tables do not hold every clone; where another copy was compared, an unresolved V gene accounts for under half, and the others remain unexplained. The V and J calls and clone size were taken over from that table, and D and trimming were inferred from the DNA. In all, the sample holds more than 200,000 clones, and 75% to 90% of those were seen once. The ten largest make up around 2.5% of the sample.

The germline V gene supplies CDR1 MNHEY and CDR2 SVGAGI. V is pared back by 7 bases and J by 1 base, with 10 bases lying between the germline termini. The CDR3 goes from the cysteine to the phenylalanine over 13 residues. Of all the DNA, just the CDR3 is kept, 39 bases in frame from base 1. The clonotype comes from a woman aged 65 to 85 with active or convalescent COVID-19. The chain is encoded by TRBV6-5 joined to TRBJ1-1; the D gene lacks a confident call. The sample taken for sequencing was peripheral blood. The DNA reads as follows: TGTGCCAGCACCCCGGGATCGAACACTGAAGCTTTCTTT. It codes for CASTPGSNTEAFF.